The TCR beta chain under discussion was sequenced for a study of blood T cell repertoires in COVID-19. Overall study context: Researchers got acute and convalescent COVID-19 samples from the United States, Italy and Spain. T cells, B-cell-depleted T cells, or PBMCs provided the cDNA or gDNA that served as material.

Per the authors' pipeline: Amplification of reference gene primers provided the estimated nucleated cell counts. Assay: immunoSEQ multiplex PCR; the TCRdb copy retains only in-frame clones and omits some. That table supplies the V and J calls and clone size; D and trimming were determined from the DNA. The table lists 150,000 or so clones, 85% to 90% of them singletons. V lost 0 bases, J lost 4 bases, and 8 bases lay in between. Looked up from germline, CDR1 is SGHNT and CDR2 is YENEEA. This CDR3 has 14 residues. This chain uses TRBV11-3 with TRBJ2-3, with D uncertain. Sequencing input: peripheral blood. The sequence was obtained from a man aged 45-65 years with active or convalescent COVID-19. DNA for the CDR3: TGTGCCAGCAGCTTAGAGGCCCTAGCAGATACGCAGTATTTT. Translation: CASSLEALADTQYF.